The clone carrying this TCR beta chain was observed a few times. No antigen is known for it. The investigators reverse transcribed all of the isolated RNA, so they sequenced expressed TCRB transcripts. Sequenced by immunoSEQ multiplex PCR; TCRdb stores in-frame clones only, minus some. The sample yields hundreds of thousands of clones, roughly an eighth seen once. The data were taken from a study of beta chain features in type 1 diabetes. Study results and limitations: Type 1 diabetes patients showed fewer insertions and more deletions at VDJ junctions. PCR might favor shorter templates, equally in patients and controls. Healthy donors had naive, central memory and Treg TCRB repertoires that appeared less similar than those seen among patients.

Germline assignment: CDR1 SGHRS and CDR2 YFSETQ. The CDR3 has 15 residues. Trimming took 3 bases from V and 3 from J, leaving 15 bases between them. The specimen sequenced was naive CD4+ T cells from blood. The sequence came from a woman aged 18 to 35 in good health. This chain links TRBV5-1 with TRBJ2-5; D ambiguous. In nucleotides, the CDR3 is TGCGCCAGCAGCTCGGTGGTAGGGTCCGAAGAGACCCAGTACTTC. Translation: CASSSVVGSEETQYF.